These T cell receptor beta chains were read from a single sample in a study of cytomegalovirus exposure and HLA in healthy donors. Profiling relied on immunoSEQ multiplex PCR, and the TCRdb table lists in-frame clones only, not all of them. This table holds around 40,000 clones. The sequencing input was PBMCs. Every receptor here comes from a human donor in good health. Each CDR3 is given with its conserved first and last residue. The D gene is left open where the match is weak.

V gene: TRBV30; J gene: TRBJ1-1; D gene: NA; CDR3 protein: CAWSGQTEAFF; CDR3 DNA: TGTGCCTGGAGTGGACAGACTGAAGCTTTCTTT
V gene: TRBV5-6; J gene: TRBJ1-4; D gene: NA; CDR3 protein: CASSLTGLNEKLFF; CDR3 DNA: TGTGCCAGCAGCTTGACAGGCCTTAATGAAAAACTGTTTTTT
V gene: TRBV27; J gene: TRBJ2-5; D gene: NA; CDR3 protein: CASSFLADQETQYF; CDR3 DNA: TGTGCCAGCAGTTTCCTGGCCGATCAAGAGACCCAGTACTTC
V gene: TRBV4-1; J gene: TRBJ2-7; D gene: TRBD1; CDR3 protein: CASSLAPGQDDTYEQYF; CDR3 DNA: TGCGCCAGCAGCCTAGCCCCCGGACAGGACGATACCTACGAGCAGTACTTC
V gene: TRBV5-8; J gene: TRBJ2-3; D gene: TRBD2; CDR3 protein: CASSLVLGLAGGTDTQYF; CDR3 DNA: TGTGCCAGCAGCTTGGTCCTCGGACTAGCGGGGGGAACAGATACGCAGTATTTT
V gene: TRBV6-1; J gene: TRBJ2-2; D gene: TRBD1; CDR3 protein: CASSEDRVYTRELFF; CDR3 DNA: TGTGCCAGCAGTGAGGACAGGGTATATACCAGGGAGCTGTTTTTT
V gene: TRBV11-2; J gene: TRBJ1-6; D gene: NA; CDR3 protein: CASSSPQGSPLHF; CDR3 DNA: TGTGCCAGCAGCTCCCCCCAGGGTTCACCCCTCCACTTT
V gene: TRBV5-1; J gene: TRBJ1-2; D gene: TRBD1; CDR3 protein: CASSVQTGEGGYTF; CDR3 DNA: TGCGCCAGCAGCGTTCAGACAGGGGAGGGTGGCTACACCTTC
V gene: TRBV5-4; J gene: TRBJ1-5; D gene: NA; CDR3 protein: CASSPLPGSNQPQHF; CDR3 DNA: TGTGCCAGCAGCCCTCTCCCAGGGAGCAATCAGCCCCAGCATTTT
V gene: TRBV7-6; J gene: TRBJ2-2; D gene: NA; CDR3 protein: CASSGRGGTGELFF; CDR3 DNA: TGTGCCAGCAGCGGTAGAGGGGGAACCGGGGAGCTGTTTTTT
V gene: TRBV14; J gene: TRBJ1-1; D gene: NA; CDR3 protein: CASSLQVDTEAFF; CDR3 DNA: TGTGCCAGCAGCCTCCAGGTCGACACTGAAGCTTTCTTT
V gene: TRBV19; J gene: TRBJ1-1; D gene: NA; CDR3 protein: CASRLGHLNTEAFF; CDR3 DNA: TGTGCCAGTAGGCTGGGACACTTGAACACTGAAGCTTTCTTT
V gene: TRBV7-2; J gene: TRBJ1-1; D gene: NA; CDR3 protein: CASSSQGPTEAFF; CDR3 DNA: TGTGCCAGCAGCTCGCAGGGCCCCACTGAAGCTTTCTTT
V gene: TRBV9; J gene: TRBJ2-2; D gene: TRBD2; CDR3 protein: CASSVRKAGANTGELFF; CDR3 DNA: TGTGCCAGCAGCGTACGAAAAGCGGGGGCCAACACCGGGGAGCTGTTTTTT
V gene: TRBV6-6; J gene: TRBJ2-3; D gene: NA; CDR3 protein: CASSFADTQYF; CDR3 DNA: TGTGCCAGCAGTTTCGCAGATACGCAGTATTTT
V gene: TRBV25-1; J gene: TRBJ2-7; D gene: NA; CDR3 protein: CASSTGLAYEQYF; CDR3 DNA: TGTGCCAGCAGTACAGGGCTCGCCTACGAGCAGTACTTC
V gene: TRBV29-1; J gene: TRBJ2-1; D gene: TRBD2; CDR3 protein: CSVGLAGGLDNEQFF; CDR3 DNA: TGCAGCGTTGGACTAGCGGGGGGCCTAGACAATGAGCAGTTCTTC
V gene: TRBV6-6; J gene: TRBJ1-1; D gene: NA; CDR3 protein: CASSYSQNTEAFF; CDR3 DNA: TGTGCCAGCAGTTACTCCCAGAACACTGAAGCTTTCTTT
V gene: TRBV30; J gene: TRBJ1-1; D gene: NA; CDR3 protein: CAWSVRPPQSRGRVEAFF; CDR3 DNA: TGTGCCTGGAGTGTACGCCCCCCTCAAAGCAGGGGTAGGGTTGAAGCTTTCTTT
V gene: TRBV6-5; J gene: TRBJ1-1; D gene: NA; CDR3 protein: CASSYSREARNTEAFF; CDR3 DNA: TGTGCCAGCAGTTACTCGAGAGAGGCCAGGAACACTGAAGCTTTCTTT
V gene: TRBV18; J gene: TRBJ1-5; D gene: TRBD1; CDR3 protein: CASSPTGGNQPQHF; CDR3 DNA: TGTGCCAGCTCACCGACAGGGGGAAATCAGCCCCAGCATTTT
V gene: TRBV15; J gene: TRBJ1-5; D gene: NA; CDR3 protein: CATSRDTTGRYQPQHF; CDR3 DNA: TGTGCCACCAGCAGAGATACGACAGGTCGATATCAGCCCCAGCATTTT
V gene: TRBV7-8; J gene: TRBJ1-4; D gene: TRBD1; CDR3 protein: CASSGDRGNGQLFF; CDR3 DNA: TGTGCCAGCAGCGGGGACAGGGGGAATGGGCAACTGTTTTTT
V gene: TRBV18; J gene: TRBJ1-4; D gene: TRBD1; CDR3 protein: CASSRDRGFPNEKLFF; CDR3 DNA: TGTGCCAGCTCACGGGACAGGGGGTTTCCTAATGAAAAACTGTTTTTT
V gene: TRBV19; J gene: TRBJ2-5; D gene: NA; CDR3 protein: CASSFRTAGETQYF; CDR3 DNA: TGTGCCAGTAGTTTCCGGACGGCGGGGGAGACCCAGTACTTC
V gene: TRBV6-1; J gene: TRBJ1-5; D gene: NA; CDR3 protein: CASSESWQGGQPQHF; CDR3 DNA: TGTGCCAGCAGTGAATCGTGGCAGGGAGGCCAGCCCCAGCATTTT
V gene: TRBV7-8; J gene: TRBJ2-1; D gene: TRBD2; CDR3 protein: CASSLAGTSGGKQFF; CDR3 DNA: TGTGCCAGCAGCTTAGCAGGGACTAGCGGGGGCAAGCAGTTCTTC
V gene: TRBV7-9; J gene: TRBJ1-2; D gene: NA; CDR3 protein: CASSLGEFYGYTF; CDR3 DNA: TGTGCCAGCAGCTTGGGAGAGTTCTATGGCTACACCTTC
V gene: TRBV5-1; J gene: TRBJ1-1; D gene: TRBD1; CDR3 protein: CASSSGQGGSNTEAFF; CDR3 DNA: TGCGCCAGCAGCTCCGGACAGGGGGGTTCGAACACTGAAGCTTTCTTT
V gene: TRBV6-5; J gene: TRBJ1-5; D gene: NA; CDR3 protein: CASSYGGGREPQHF; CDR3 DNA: TGTGCCAGCAGTTACGGGGGGGGACGGGAGCCCCAGCATTTT
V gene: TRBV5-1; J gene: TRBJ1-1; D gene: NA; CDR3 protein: CASSLAGGINTEAFF; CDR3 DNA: TGCGCCAGCAGCTTGGCGGGGGGGATAAACACTGAAGCTTTCTTT
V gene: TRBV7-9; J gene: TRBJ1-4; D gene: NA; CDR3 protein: CASSLATGGIEKLFF; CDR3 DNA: TGTGCCAGCAGCTTAGCGACGGGGGGTATCGAAAAACTGTTTTTT
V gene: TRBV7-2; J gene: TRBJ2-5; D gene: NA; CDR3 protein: CASSPLVPETQYF; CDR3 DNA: TGTGCCAGCAGCCCTTTAGTCCCAGAGACCCAGTACTTC
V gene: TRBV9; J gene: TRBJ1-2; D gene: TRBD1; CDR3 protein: CASSVLGTGGDGYTF; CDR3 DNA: TGTGCCAGCAGCGTCCTCGGGACAGGGGGAGATGGCTACACCTTC
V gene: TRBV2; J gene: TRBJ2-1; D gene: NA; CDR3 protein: CASSRTSGSYNEQFF; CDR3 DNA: TGTGCCAGCAGCAGAACTAGTGGTAGTTACAATGAGCAGTTCTTC